This TCR beta chain is drawn from a study of blood T cell repertoires in COVID-19 (dated by TCRdb to 2020 to 2022). Some background on the complete study: Samples covering the acute and convalescent phases of COVID-19 were provided by collaborators in the United States, Italy and Spain. Where available, HLA class I and class II types were obtained from metadata supplied by the sample provider rather than from assay-based typing. Subjects who had been exposed to COVID-19, were actively infected with it, or had recovered from it provided the deeply sampled blood TCRbeta repertoires that made up the dataset. The prospective study material was composed of cDNA or gDNA derived from T cells, B-cell-depleted T cells, or PBMCs. Nearly every sample came with metadata listing a de-identified subject ID, COVID-19 status, age in years and sex. The samples were drawn from two sources: the first 160 participants of the ongoing ImmuneRACE study, and 1,200 or so subjects contributed by 6 global collaborators. The repertoires were released in a freely available public database meant as a resource for research on the immune response to SARS-CoV-2. The paper's findings and limits, for the study overall: How much clinical and demographic metadata was included differed by source and by participant, and the metadata was provided uncurated.

Samples from volunteer blood donors who had recovered from COVID-19 were contributed by a second Seattle source. Whole blood was collected in K2EDTA tubes by collaborating institutions according to the institutions' own protocols. Collaborator samples were shipped for TCRbeta analysis as frozen whole blood, isolated PBMCs, or DNA extracted from either sample type. Of note for this clone: Its antigen remains undetermined. No quality values exist for individual bases; no much larger clone is one base distant.

The germline V end is reduced by 5 bases and the J end by 2 bases; junction bases left unmatched: 3. The germline V gene (reference sequence) gives CDR1 as SEHNR and CDR2 as FQNEAQ. The CDR3 has 13 amino acids, counting the end cysteine and valine. Only the CDR3 part of the read is kept: 39 bases, read in frame from the first base. TCRbeta CDR3 regions were amplified from genomic DNA using the immunoSEQ Assay, a bias-controlled multiplex PCR. The paper's data handling went like this. The number of nucleated cells in each sample was estimated by amplification of reference gene primers within the assay. Sequence reads were collapsed and filtered to measure the absolute abundance of every unique TCRbeta CDR3 rearrangement. For each sample, productive Simpson clonality was calculated as the square root of Simpson's diversity index over productive rearrangements. In TCRdb, the immuneACCESS table is reduced to in-frame sequences with V and J assigned. These tables do not hold every clone; where another copy was compared, an unresolved V gene accounts for under half, and the others remain unexplained. V and J calls and clone size are as listed in that table; D and trimming were resolved from the DNA. The sample profile shows 150,000 to 200,000 clones; around nine tenths of them were found once. The ten largest clones take up approximately 0.93% of the sample.

Sample: peripheral blood. The rearranged chain carries TRBV7-9 and TRBJ2-7; 7 central nucleotides agree with TRBD1. The source is a woman between 18 and 29 years old who had recovered from COVID-19. In nucleotides, the sequence is TGTGCCAGCAGCCAAGGGACAGCCTACGAGCAGTACGTC. Protein translation: CASSQGTAYEQYV.